This T cell receptor (beta chain) is drawn from a study of vaccination and CD4 T cells after COVID-19. The table lists this clonotype with a few counts. What it binds is unknown. Treatment noted: approximately 11-day PBMC culture with coronavirus spike peptide pools or control peptides (ViraFEST assay). Germline lookup yields CDR1 MNHEY and CDR2 SMNVEV (reference sequence). The CDR3 spans 14 residues. With V trimmed by 9 bases and J by 1 base, 5 bases remained unmatched. Sequence data for DNA of cultured CD4+ T cells were generated by the Oncomine TCR Beta short-read assay. TCRdb re-analysed the PCR reads in MiXCR, keeping a single row per CDR3 protein. The sample shows 4,600 or so distinct CDR3 sequences, about 30% of them seen only once.

The clonotype comes from a human donor who had recovered from COVID-19. The chain carries TRBV27 and TRBJ2-2; TRBD2 matches 7 bases. The specimen was CD4+ T cells from blood, cultured in vitro. The CDR3 DNA is TGTGCCAGTAAGCGGGGTAGGAACACCGGGGAGCTGTTTTTT. It specifies CASKRGRNTGELFF.